This T cell receptor (beta chain) was recorded in a study of human T cells and chemical hapten exposure. The sample's time point: patch test 1, 2 weeks after DPC sensitization. As to treatment: therapeutic diphenylcyclopropenone sensitization with weekly scalp DPC. TCRdb passed the RACE reads through MiXCR, listing each CDR3 protein once. The sample has about 120,000 distinct CDR3 sequences, 9% to 13% seen once. The V gene end was trimmed by 6 bases and the J gene end by 5 bases; junction bases not matched to a gene: 4. This CDR3 spans 13 amino acids. CDR1 MNHEY and CDR2 SVGEGT come from the germline V gene. Ten or more counts support this clonotype.

V usage is TRBV6-2 or TRBV6-3 and J usage is TRBJ2-3; 8 nucleotides line up with TRBD1. The clonotype was recovered from a woman aged 45-65 years with alopecia areata. Some clones in this sample may be carry-over from other donors' samples. The sample in question was whole blood, obtained in connection with sensitization to the hapten diphenylcyclopropenone (DPC). This CDR3 is CASRSTGEDTQYF. DNA for the CDR3: TGTGCCAGCAGGTCGACAGGGGAAGATACGCAGTATTTT.